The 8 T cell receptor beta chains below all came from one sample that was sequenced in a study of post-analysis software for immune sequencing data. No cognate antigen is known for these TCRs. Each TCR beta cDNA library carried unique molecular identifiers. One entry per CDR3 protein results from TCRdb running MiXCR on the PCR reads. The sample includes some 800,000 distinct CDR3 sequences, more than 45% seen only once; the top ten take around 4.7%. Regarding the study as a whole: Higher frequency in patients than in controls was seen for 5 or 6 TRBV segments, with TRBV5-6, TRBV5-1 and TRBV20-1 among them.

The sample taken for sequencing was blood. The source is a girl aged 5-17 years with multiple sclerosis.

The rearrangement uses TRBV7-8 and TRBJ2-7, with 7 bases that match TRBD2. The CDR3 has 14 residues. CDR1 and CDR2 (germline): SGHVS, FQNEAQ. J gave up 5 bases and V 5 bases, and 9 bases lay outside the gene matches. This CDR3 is CASSQRAGADEQYF. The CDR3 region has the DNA TGTGCCAGCAGCCAGAGGGCGGGAGCTGACGAGCAGTACTTC.

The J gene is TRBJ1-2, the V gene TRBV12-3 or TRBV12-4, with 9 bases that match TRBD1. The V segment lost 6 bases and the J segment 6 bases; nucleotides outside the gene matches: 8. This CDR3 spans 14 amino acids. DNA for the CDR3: TGTGCCAGCAGGGTTGGACAGGGGAGGGATGGCTACACCTTC. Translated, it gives CASRVGQGRDGYTF.

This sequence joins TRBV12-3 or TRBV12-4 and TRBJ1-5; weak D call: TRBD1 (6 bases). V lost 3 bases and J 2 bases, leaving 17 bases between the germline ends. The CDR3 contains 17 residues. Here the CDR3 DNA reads TGTGCCAGCAGTTTCGGAGGGGGGGGCAAAGGCAATCAGCCCCAGCATTTT. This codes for CASSFGGGGKGNQPQHF.

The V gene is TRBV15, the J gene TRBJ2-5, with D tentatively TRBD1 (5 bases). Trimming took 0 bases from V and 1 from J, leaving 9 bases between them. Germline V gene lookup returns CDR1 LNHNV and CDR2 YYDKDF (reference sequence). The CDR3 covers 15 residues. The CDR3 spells CATSRDRGTQETQYF. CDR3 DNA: TGTGCCACCAGCAGAGATAGGGGTACCCAAGAGACCCAGTACTTC. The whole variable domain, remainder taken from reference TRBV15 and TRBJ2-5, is DAMVIQNPRYQVTQFGKPVTLSCSQTLNHNVMYWYQQKSSQAPKLLFHYYDKDFNNEADTPDNFQSRRPNTSFCFLDIRSPGLGDTAMYLCATSRDRGTQETQYFGPGTRLLVL.

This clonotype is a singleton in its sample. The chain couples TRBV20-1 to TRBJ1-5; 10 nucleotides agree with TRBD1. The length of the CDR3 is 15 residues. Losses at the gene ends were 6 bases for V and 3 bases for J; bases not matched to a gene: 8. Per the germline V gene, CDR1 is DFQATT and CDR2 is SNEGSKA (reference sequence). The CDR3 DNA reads TGCAGTGCACCTCCGGGACAGGGGAACAATCAGCCCCAGCATTTT. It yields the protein CSAPPGQGNNQPQHF.

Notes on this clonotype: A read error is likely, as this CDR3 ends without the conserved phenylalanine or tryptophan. CDR3 in DNA: TGCAGTGCCAAGGTCGGGGATGAAAAACTGTTTTGT. It codes for CSAKVGDEKLFC. The rearrangement uses TRBV20-1 and TRBJ1-4; D is ambiguous. Trimming stripped 6 bases from V and 6 bases from J, with 11 bases between. Germline-derived CDR1 and CDR2 are DFQATT and SNEGSKA (reference sequence). CDR3 length equals 12 residues.

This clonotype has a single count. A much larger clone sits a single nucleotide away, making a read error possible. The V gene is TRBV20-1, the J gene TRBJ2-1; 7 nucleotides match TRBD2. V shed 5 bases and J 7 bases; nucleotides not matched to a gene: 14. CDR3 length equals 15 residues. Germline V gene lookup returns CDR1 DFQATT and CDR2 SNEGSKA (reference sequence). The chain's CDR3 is CSALSPLLARNEQFF. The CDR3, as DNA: TGCAGTGCTCTATCTCCCTTACTAGCGAGAAATGAGCAGTTCTTC.

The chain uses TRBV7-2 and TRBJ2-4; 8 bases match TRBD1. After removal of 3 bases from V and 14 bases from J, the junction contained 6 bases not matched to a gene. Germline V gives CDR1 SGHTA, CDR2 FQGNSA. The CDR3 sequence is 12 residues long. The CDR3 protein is CASSLTGERKYF. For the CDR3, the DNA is TGTGCCAGCAGCTTGACAGGGGAAAGGAAGTACTTC.